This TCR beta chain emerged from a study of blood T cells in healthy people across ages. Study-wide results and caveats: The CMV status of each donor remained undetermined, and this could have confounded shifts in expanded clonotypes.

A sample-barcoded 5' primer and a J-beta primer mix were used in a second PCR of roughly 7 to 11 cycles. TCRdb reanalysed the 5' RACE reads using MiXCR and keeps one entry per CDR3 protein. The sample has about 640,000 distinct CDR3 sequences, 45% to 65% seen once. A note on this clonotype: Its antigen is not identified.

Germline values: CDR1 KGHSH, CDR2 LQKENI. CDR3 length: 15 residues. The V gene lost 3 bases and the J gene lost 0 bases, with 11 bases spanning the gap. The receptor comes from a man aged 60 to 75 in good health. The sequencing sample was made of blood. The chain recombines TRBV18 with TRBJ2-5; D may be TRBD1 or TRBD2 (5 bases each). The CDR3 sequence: CASSPYEGNQETQYF. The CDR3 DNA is TGTGCCAGCTCACCGTATGAGGGGAACCAAGAGACCCAGTACTTC.